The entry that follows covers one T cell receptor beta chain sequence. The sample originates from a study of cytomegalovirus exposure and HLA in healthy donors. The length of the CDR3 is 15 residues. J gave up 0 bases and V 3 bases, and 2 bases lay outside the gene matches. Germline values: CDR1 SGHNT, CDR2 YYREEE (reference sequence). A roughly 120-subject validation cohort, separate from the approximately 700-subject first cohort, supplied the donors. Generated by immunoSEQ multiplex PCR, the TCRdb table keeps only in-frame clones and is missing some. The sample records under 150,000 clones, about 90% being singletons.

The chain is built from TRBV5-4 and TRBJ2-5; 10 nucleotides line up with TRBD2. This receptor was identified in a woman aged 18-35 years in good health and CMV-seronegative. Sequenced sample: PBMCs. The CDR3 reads CASSWLAGDQETQYF. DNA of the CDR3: TGTGCCAGCAGCTGGCTAGCGGGAGACCAAGAGACCCAGTACTTC.